This T cell receptor (beta chain) was identified during a study of PD-1 blockade in classical Hodgkin lymphoma. CDR3 length: 11 residues. Between the trimmed V and J ends, which lost 11 bases and 4 bases, there was a span of 9 bases. Germline loops: CDR1 SEHNR, CDR2 FQNEAQ (reference sequence). Broader study findings: Healthy donors reportedly exceeded newly diagnosed patients in baseline TCR diversity. For complete responders, baseline diversity was comparable to that of newly diagnosed patients. Only CD4+ TCR diversity, not CD8+, had risen significantly by C4D1. After ASCT, patients who started nivolumab under 1 year later were excluded.

This clone was counted between two and nine times. Its antigen is currently unknown. Time point specified: cycle 4 day 1 (C4D1), after more than five weeks of nivolumab. Every one of the patients relapsed after autologous stem cell transplantation (brentuximab vedotin exposure was variable). TCRdb keeps only in-frame clones here, not all; method: immunoSEQ multiplex PCR. The table lists tens of thousands of clones, approximately 72% of them singletons. This material consisted of peripheral blood mononuclear cells (PBMCs), taken before the fourth cycle of nivolumab. The chain has TRBV7-9 and TRBJ2-1; a weak D match, TRBD2 (6 bases). The sequence came from a human donor with classical Hodgkin lymphoma. For the CDR3, the DNA is TGTGCCCTCGGGGGTTACAATGAGCAGTTCTTC. Translated: CALGGYNEQFF.